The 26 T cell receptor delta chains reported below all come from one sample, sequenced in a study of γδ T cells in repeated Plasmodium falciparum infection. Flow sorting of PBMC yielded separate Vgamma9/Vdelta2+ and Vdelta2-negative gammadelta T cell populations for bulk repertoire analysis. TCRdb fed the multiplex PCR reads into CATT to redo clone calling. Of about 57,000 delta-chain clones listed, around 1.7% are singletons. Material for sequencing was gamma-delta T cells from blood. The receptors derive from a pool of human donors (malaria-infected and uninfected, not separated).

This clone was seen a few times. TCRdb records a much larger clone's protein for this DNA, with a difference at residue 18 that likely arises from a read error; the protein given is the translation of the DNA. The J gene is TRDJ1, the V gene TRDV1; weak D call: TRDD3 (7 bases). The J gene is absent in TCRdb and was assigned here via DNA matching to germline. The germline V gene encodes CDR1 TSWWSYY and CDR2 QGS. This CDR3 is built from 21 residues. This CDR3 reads CALGELCSYNLWGFYTDRLIF. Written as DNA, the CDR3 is TGTGCTCTTGGGGAGCTTTGCTCCTACAATCTCTGGGGGTTCTACACCGATAGACTCATCTTT.

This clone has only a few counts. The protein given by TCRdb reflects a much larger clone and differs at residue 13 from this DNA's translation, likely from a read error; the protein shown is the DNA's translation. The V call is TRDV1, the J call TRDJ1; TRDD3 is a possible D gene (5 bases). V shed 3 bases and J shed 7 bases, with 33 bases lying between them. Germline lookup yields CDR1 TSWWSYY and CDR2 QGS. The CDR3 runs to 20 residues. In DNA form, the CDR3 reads TGTGCTCTTGGGGATCGGCATAGCGTCCGAGGGAAGGCGGGGAGAGTTAAACTCATCTTT. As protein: CALGDRHSVRGKAGRVKLIF.

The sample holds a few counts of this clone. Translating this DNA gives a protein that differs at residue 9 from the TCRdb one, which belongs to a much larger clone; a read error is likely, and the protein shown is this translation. The CDR3 is CACDPMIPRRGIRRSYSKLIF. The CDR3 DNA sequence: TGTGCCTGTGACCCTATGATTCCCCGCCGGGGGATACGAAGATCCTACTCGAAACTCATCTTT. The gene calls are TRDV2 and TRDJ1; 10 nucleotides align to TRDD3. The ends lost 3 bases at V and 8 bases at J; junction bases unmatched: 29. The CDR3 loop spans 21 amino acids. CDR1 and CDR2 from the germline V gene are GEAIGNYY and EKD.

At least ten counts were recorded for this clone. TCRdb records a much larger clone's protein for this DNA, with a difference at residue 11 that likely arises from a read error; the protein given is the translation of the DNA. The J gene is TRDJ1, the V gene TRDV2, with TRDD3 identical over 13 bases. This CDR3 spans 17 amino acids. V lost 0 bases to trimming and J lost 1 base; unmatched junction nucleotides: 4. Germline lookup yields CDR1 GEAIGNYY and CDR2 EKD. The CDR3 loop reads CACDTEYWGIRTDKLIF. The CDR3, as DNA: TGTGCCTGTGACACCGAGTACTGGGGGATACGCACCGATAAACTCATCTTT.

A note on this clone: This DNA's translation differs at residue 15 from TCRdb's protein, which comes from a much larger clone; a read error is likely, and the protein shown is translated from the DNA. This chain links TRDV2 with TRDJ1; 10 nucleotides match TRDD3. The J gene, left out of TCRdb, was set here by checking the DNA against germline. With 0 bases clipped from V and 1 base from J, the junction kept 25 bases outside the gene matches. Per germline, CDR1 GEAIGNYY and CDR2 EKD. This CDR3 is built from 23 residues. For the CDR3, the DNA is TGTGCCTGTGACACCGTTGGTAGCGCGGTAAAAGGGGGATACGTAGCCGCCACCGATAAACTCATCTTT. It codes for CACDTVGSAVKGGYVAATDKLIF.

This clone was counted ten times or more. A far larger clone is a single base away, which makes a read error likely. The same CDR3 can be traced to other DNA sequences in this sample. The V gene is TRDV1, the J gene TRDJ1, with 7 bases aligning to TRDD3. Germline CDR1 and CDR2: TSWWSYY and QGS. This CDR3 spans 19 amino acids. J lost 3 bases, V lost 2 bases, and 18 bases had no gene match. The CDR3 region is CALGEFLPVTGGWADKLIF. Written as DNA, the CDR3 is TGTGCTCTTGGGGAATTCTTACCCGTTACCGGGGGATGGGCCGATAAACTCATCTTT.

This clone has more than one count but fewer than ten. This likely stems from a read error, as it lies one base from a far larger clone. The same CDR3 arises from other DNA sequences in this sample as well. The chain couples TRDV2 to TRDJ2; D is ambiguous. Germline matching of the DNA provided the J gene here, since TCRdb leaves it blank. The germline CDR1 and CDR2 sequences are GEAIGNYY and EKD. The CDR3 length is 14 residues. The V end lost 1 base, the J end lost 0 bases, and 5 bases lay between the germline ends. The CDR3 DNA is TGTGCCTGTGACACTGGAACTTTGACAGCACAACTCTTCTTT. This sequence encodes CACDTGTLTAQLFF.

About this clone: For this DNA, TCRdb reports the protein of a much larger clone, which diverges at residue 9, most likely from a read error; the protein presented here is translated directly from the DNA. The CDR3 protein is CALGDTRGHWGITRDDDKLIF. The CDR3 DNA follows: TGTGCTCTTGGGGATACTAGGGGGCACTGGGGGATCACGCGGGATGACGATAAACTCATCTTT. The V and J genes are TRDV1 and TRDJ1; 10 bases map to TRDD3. The J gene was not available in TCRdb and was assigned here by matching the DNA to germline segments. With 3 bases clipped from V and 4 bases from J, the junction kept 23 bases outside the gene matches. CDR1 and CDR2 from the germline V gene are TSWWSYY and QGS. This CDR3 has 21 residues.

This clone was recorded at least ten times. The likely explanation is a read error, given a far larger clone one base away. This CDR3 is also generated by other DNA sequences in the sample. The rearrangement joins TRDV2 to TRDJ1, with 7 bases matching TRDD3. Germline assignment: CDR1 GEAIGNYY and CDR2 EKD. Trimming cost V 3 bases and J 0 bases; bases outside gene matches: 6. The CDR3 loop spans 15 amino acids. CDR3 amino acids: CACDVLGVYTDKLIF. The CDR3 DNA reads TGTGCCTGTGACGTGCTGGGGGTTTACACCGATAAACTCATCTTT.

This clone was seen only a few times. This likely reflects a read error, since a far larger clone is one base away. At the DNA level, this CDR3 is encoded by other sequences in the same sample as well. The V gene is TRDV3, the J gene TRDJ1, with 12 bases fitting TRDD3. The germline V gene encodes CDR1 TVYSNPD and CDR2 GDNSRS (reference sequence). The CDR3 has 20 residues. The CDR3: CAKAFRGWTGGYTYTDKLIF. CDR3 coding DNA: TGTGCCAAGGCCTTCCGCGGTTGGACTGGGGGATACACCTATACCGATAAACTCATTTTT.

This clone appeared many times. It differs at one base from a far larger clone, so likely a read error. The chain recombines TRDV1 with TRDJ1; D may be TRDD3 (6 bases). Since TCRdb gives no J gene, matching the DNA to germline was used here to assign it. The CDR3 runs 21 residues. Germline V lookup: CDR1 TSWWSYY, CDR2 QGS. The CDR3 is CALGETKPPRYWGCATDKLIF. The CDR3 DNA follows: TGTGCTCTTGGGGAAACCAAACCACCCCGGTATTGGGGATGCGCCACCGACAAACTCATCTTT.

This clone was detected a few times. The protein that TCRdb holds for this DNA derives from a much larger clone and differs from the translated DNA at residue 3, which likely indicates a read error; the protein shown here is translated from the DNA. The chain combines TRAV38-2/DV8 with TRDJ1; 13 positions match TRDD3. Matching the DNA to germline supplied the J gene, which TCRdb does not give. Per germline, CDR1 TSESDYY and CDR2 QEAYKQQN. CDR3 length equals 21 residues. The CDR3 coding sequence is TGTGCTCATAGGAGCGCGGCCTCCTACAGGTACTGGGGGATACGCTTCGATAAACTCATCTTT. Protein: CAHRSAASYRYWGIRFDKLIF.

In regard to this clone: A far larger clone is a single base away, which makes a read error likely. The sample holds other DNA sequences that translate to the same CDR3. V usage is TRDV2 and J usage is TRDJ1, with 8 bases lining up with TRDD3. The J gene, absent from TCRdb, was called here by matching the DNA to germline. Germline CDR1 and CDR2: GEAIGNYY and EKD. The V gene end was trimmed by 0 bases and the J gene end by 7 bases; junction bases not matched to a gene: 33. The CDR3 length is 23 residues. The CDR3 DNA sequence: TGTGCCTGTGACACCGCCGGCCGGGCCAGGGTCTGGGGGACTCGACCCCTATCGCCTAAACTCATCTTT. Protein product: CACDTAGRARVWGTRPLSPKLIF.

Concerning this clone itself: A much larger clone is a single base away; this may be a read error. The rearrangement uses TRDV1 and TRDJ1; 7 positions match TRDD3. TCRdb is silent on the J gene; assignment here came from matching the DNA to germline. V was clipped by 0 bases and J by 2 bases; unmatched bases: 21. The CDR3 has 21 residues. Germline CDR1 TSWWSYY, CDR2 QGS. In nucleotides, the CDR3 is TGTGCTCTTGGGGAACTAAGTGGCCTATACTGGGGATTACTAAAAACCGATAAACTCATCTTT. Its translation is CALGELSGLYWGLLKTDKLIF.

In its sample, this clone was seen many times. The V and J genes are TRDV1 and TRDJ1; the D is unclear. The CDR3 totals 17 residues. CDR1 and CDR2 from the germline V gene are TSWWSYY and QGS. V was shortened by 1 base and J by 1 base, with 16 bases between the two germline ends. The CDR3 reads CALGERTLGFPTDKLIF. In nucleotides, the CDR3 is TGTGCTCTTGGGGAACGTACGTTAGGGTTCCCCACCGATAAACTCATCTTT.

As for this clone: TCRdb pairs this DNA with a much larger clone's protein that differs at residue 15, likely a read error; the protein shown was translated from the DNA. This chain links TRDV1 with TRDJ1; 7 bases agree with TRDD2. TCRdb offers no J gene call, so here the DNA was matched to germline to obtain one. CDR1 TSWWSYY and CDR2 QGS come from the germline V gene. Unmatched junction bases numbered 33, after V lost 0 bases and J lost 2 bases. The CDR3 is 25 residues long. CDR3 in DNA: TGTGCTCTTGGGGAACTACAAAGGTACGTCTTCCTAGCTCCTTCTGGGAACTATACTACCGATAAACTCATCTTT. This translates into CALGELQRYVFLAPSGNYTTDKLIF.

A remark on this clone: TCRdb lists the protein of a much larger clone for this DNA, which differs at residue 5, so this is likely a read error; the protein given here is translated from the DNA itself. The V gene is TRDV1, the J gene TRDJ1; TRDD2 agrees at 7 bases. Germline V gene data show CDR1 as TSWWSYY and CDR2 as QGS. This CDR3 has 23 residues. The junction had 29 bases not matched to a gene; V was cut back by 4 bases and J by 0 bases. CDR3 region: CALGALSSYPFRRLAFYTDKLIF. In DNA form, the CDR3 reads TGTGCTCTTGGGGCCCTTAGTTCCTACCCTTTTCGCCGTCTGGCCTTTTACACCGATAAACTCATCTTT.

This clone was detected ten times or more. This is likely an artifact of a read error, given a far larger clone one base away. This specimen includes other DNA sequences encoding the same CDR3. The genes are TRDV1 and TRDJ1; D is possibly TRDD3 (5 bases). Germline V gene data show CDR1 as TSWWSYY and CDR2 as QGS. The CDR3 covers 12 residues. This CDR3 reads CALGWGPDKLIF. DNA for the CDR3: TGTGCCCTTGGATGGGGTCCCGATAAACTCATCTTT.

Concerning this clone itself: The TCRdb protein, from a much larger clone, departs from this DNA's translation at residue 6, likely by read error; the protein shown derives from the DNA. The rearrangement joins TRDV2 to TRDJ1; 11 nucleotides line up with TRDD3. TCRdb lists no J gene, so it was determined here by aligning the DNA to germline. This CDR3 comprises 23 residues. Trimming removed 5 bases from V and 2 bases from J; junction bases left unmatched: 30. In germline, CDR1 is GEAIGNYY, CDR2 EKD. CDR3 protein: CACVVQGFGARVRLGDNTDKLIF. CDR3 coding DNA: TGTGCCTGTGTAGTCCAAGGATTCGGGGCTAGGGTTCGACTGGGGGATAATACCGATAAACTCATCTTT.

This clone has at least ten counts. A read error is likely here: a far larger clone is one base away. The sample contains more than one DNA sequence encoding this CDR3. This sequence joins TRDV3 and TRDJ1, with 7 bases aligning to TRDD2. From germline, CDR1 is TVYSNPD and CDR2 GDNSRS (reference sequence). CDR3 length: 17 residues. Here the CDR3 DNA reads TGTGCCTCTAGGCTTCCTAGCTCAATACTTGAGACCGACAAACTCATCTTT. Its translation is CASRLPSSILETDKLIF.

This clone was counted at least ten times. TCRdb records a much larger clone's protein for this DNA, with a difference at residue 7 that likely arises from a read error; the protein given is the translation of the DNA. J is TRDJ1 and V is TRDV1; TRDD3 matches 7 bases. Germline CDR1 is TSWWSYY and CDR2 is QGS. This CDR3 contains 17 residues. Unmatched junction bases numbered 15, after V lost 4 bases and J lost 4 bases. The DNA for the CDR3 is TGTGCTCTTGGGGCCCTCCTCTCTTTTGGGGGACACGATAAACTCATCTTT. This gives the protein CALGALLSFGGHDKLIF.

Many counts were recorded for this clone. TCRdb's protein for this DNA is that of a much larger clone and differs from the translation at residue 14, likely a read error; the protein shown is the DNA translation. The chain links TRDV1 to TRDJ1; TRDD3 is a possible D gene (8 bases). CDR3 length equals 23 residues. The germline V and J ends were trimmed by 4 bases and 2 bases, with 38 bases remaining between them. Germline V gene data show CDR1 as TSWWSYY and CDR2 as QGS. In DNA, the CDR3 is TGTGCTCTTGGGGCGCGACTTCCTATCCCGTACTGGGGGGTACCGAACTTTACCGATAAACTCATCTTT. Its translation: CALGARLPIPYWGVPNFTDKLIF.

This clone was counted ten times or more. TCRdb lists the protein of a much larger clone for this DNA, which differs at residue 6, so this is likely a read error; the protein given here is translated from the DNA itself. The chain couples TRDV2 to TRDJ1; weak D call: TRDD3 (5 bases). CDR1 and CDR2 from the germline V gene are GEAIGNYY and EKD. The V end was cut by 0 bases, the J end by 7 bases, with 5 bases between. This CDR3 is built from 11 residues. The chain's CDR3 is CACDTGGKLIF. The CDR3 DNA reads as TGTGCCTGTGACACCGGGGGTAAACTCATCTTT.

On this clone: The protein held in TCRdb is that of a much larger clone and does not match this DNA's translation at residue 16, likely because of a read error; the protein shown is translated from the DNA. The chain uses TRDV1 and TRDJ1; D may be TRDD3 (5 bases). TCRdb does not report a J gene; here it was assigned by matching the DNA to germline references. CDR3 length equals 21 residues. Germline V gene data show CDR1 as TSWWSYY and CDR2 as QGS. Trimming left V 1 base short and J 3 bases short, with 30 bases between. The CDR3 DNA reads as TGTGCTCTTGGGGAACCCCCTTTACACGTACGGGGTACATTATACGCCGATAAACTCATCTTT. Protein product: CALGEPPLHVRGTLYADKLIF.

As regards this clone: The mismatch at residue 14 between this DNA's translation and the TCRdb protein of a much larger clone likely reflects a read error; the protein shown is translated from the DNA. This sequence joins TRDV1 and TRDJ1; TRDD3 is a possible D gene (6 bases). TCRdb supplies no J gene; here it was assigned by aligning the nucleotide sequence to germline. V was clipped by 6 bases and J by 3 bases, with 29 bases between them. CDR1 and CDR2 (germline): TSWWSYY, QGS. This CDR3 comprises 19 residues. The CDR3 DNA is TGTGCTCTTGGTTTCCCTACGTGGGACTGGGACCTTTACGCCGATAAACTCATCTTT. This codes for CALGFPTWDWDLYADKLIF.

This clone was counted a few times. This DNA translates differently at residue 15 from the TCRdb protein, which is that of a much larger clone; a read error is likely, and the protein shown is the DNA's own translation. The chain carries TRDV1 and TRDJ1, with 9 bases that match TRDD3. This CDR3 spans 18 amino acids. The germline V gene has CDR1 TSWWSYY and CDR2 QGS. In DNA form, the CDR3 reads TGTGCTCTTGGGGAAGTGATCGGGGGGATACAGTACACCGATAGACTCATCTTT. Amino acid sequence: CALGEVIGGIQYTDRLIF.